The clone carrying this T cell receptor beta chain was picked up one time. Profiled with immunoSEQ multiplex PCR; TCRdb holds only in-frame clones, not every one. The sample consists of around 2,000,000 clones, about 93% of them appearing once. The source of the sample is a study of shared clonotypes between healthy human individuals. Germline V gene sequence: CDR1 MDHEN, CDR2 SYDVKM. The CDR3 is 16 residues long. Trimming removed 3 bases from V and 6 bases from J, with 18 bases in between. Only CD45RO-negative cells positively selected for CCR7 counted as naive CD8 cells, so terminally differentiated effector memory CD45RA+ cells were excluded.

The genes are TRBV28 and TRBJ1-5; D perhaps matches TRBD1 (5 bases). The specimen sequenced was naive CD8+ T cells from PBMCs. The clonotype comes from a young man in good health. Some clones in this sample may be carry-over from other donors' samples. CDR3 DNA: TGTGCCAGCAGTTTGGGACGGTCTTCCCGGTTTCAGCCCCAGCATTTT. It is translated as CASSLGRSSRFQPQHF.